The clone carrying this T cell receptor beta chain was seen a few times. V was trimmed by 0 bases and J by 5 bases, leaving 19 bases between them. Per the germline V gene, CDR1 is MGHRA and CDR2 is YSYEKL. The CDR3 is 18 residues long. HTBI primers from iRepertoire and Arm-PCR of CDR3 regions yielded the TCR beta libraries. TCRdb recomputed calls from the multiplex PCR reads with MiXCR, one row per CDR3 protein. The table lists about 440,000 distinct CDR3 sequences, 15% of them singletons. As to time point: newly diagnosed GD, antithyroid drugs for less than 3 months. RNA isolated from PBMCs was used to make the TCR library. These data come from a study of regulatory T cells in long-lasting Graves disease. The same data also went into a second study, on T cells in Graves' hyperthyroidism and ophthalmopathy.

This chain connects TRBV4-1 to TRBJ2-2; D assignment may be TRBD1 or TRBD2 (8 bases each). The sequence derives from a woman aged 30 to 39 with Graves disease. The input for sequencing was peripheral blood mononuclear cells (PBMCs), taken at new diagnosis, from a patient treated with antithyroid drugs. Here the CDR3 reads CASSQDPGGTSGTGELFF. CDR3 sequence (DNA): TGCGCCAGCAGCCAAGATCCAGGGGGCACTAGCGGAACCGGGGAGCTGTTTTTT.